This note documents a single TCR beta chain sequence. This clone appeared a few times. Its antigen has not been determined. Base qualities are not at hand, and no much larger clone is one base apart. This record belongs to a study of graft-versus-host responses after intestinal transplantation (dated by TCRdb to 2020 to 2022). Regarding the complete study: The transplants that recipients received were multivisceral, liver-intestinal, or isolated intestinal. All recipients received anti-thymocyte globulin induction followed by maintenance tacrolimus and steroids for around three years. After intestinal transplantation, graft-versus-host and host-versus-graft alloreactive T cell clones in the graft, circulation and bone marrow were tracked using bulk TCR-beta CDR3 sequencing. To identify alloreactive clones, pre-transplant mixed lymphocyte reaction products were sequenced and then compared with unstimulated pre-transplant donor and recipient T cells. Of the 20 to 25 intestinal transplant recipients enrolled in the cohort, one of whom was a retransplant, a few patients without pretransplant specimens were excluded. Donor T cell macrochimerism was defined as a peak of at least 4% donor T cells among recipient peripheral blood mononuclear cells. Samples from a few later patients were sequenced in-house on an Illumina MiSeq with MiXCR processing rather than by the commercial service.

The paper's findings and limits, for the study overall: Early after transplant, declines in HvG clones were associated with peak levels of circulating GvH clones. The conclusions were limited by the relatively low number and heterogeneity of the intestinal transplant patients. GvH clones were detected in recipient bone marrow, and some appeared earlier in ileal mucosa or blood, consistent with an intestinal mucosal origin. Patients with donor T cell macrochimerism had high GvH to HvG T cell clonal ratios in their allografts.

The junction shows trimming of 3 bases on V and 5 bases on J, plus 11 bases between the germline ends. CDR1 and CDR2 were assigned from the germline V gene as ENHRY and SYGVKD. CDR3 length: 14 amino acids, cysteine to phenylalanine. Just the 42-base CDR3 DNA is kept, in frame starting at base 1. The intended sense of this specimen's time point label: cells obtained before transplantation from donor or recipient. CD3+CD4+ and CD3+CD8+ populations were FACS-sorted from unstimulated pre-transplant donor and recipient cells taken from spleen or lymph nodes. The protocol used for the library was the immunoSEQ multiplex PCR assay. For most patients, genomic DNA was isolated with the Qiagen DNeasy Blood and Tissue Kit and shipped frozen to Adaptive Biotechnologies for TCR sequencing. For most patients, high-throughput TCR-beta CDR3 sequencing of genomic DNA was performed by Adaptive Biotechnologies. On the study's bioinformatics: Adaptive's ImmunoSEQ software supplied the TCR sequencing data for roughly 17 patients, while MiXCR and VDJtools were used to process a few other patients. To correct CD4 versus CD8 sorting errors, any sequence found in both subsets at a frequency ratio below 5:1 was removed. CDR3 nucleotide sequences shared by donor and recipient were removed because the origin of these sequences could not be assigned. Alloreactive clones required at least 2-fold expansion over unstimulated cells and minimum CFSE-low frequency of 0.002% (template counts) or 0.001% (read counts). Clones detected in sequenced pre-transplant spleen, lymph node, or MLR CFSE-low populations of the donor or recipient were defined as mappable. Cumulative frequency of alloreactive clones was calculated as a percentage of all sequences weighted by copy number. TCRdb re-hosts the immuneACCESS table, in-frame sequences only. Its copies lack some clones; in the studies checked, an unresolved V gene accounts for under half of them, and the cause for the rest is not known. V, J and clone size reflect that table, while D and trimming were determined from the DNA. Within this sample are about 59,000 clones, with approximately 94% of them counted one time only. The ten largest account for 0.38% of the sample.

The sample was unstimulated CD4+ T cells sorted from spleen or lymph node cells, taken before transplant. The sequence was obtained from a human donor who was the organ donor for an intestinal transplant. Rearrangement joined TRBV10-3 to TRBJ1-5; the D gene is not confidently resolved. The CDR3 in this case is CAISDATMDQPQHF. The nucleotides read TGTGCCATCAGTGACGCGACAATGGATCAGCCCCAGCATTTT.